This T cell receptor (beta chain) was identified in a study of T cell responses to AZD1222 COVID-19 vaccine. The assay was immunoSEQ multiplex PCR, and TCRdb's table has in-frame clones only and misses some. The sample gives about 210,000 clones, approximately 94% of which show up once; over 1.5% is in the top ten. The count of this clone is one. Antigen: not known. Trimming took 2 bases from V and 8 from J, leaving 16 bases between them. There are 16 residues in the CDR3. Germline-derived CDR1 and CDR2 are MNHEY and SMNVEV (reference sequence). Whole-study findings and limits: Only a handful of AZD1222 recipients were seropositive at baseline.

The V call is TRBV27, the J call TRBJ1-6, with D possibly being TRBD1 (5 bases). This receptor was obtained from an adult who received the MenACWY meningococcal vaccine as a control. The material was peripheral blood, obtained 28 days after the second dose of the MenACWY control vaccine. This CDR3 is CASSLERPGLHSPLHF. Here the CDR3 DNA reads TGTGCCAGCAGTTTAGAACGACCGGGACTCCATTCACCCCTCCACTTT.